The clone carrying this TCR beta chain was found once. What it recognizes is unknown. Libraries were prepared by immunoSEQ multiplex PCR; TCRdb keeps only in-frame clonotypes and omits some of them. The data hold 25,000 to 30,000 clones, with 92% observed a single time. The length of the CDR3 is 15 residues. V was trimmed by 7 bases and J by 4 bases, leaving 17 bases between them. The germline gives CDR1 MNHEY, CDR2 SVGAGI. The data are from a study of OX40 agonist ivuxolimab in advanced cancers. Study context: Patients undergoing dose escalation presented with hepatocellular carcinoma, melanoma, renal cell or head and neck cancer. Study-level points and caveats: On average, a greater number of expanded clones characterised CD8+ T cells relative to CD4+.

The sequencing here drew on CD4+ or CD8+ T cells sorted from blood, taken in a trial of the OX40 agonist ivuxolimab. This chain uses TRBV6-5 with TRBJ2-1, with D possibly being TRBD1 or TRBD2 (6 bases each). The source is an adult with an advanced solid tumor such as melanoma, head and neck, liver or kidney cancer. DNA for the CDR3: TGTGCCAGCACCAAACAGGGCGGGGATTACAATGAGCAGTTCTTC. Translating gives CASTKQGGDYNEQFF.